The rows below give T cell receptor beta chains drawn from one sample of a study of CD8+ T cells in alopecia areata. Profiled with immunoSEQ multiplex PCR; TCRdb holds only in-frame clones, not every one. The sample includes 150,000 to 200,000 clones, 60% of them seen just once. Source: CD4+ T cells sorted from blood, taken at week 24, from a patient treated with tofacitinib. These TCRs come from a human donor with alopecia areata. CDR3s include the opening cysteine and the closing phenylalanine or tryptophan. The D gene is left open where the match is weak. Size values are once, few and many counts, or a class for expanded clones, and some rows have none.

cdr3_nt: TGTGCCTGGAGCTACAGGGGGGTTAACATTCAGTACTTC; cdr3_aa: CAWSYRGVNIQYF; d_call: TRBD1; j_call: TRBJ2-4; v_call: TRBV30; cdr3_length: 13; clone_size: -
cdr3_nt: TGTGCCAGCAGACTAGGACAGGGTCAATCGAACACCGGGGAGCTGTTTTTT; cdr3_aa: CASRLGQGQSNTGELFF; d_call: TRBD1; j_call: TRBJ2-2; v_call: TRBV27; cdr3_length: 17; clone_size: -
cdr3_nt: TGCGCCAGCAGCCAATATCAGGGCTCTGGGGCCAACGTCCTGACTTTC; cdr3_aa: CASSQYQGSGANVLTF; d_call: -; j_call: TRBJ2-6; v_call: TRBV4-3; cdr3_length: 16; clone_size: -
cdr3_nt: TGTGCCAGCAGACCTAGACAGGGGGGCTCAGGCGAGCAGTACTTC; cdr3_aa: CASRPRQGGSGEQYF; d_call: TRBD1; j_call: TRBJ2-7; v_call: TRBV27; cdr3_length: 15; clone_size: -
cdr3_nt: TGTGCCAGCAGCCAAGGGCCGAACACCGGGGAGCTGTTTTTT; cdr3_aa: CASSQGPNTGELFF; d_call: -; j_call: TRBJ2-2; v_call: TRBV6-5; cdr3_length: 14; clone_size: -
cdr3_nt: TGTGCCAGCAGATCCGACAGAGAGACCCAGTACTTC; cdr3_aa: CASRSDRETQYF; d_call: -; j_call: TRBJ2-5; v_call: TRBV28; cdr3_length: 12; clone_size: -
cdr3_nt: TGCGCCAGCAGCCAAGATCAGTGGCGGGGGGGTGAGCAGTTCTTC; cdr3_aa: CASSQDQWRGGEQFF; d_call: TRBD2; j_call: TRBJ2-1; v_call: TRBV4-3; cdr3_length: 15; clone_size: -
cdr3_nt: TGCAGTGCTGGGAACACTGAAGCTTTCTTT; cdr3_aa: CSAGNTEAFF; d_call: -; j_call: TRBJ1-1; v_call: TRBV20-1; cdr3_length: 10; clone_size: -
cdr3_nt: TGTGCCAGTAGTCGCGAGGGTTGGGACACTGAAGCTTTCTTT; cdr3_aa: CASSREGWDTEAFF; d_call: -; j_call: TRBJ1-1; v_call: TRBV19; cdr3_length: 14; clone_size: -
cdr3_nt: TGTGCCTGGAAGAAGATGGTTGGGGCCAACGTCCTGACTTTC; cdr3_aa: CAWKKMVGANVLTF; d_call: -; j_call: TRBJ2-6; v_call: TRBV30; cdr3_length: 14; clone_size: -
cdr3_nt: TGTGCCAGCAGCGTATACAGGGGGCCCGATTCACCCCTCCACTTT; cdr3_aa: CASSVYRGPDSPLHF; d_call: TRBD1; j_call: TRBJ1-6; v_call: TRBV9; cdr3_length: 15; clone_size: -
cdr3_nt: TGTGCCAGTAGAATGATAGCGGGACAAACTACCGGGGAGCTGTTTTTT; cdr3_aa: CASRMIAGQTTGELFF; d_call: TRBD2; j_call: TRBJ2-2; v_call: TRBV19; cdr3_length: 16; clone_size: few
cdr3_nt: TGTGCCTGGGGCAGGGGGAACACTGAAGCTTTCTTT; cdr3_aa: CAWGRGNTEAFF; d_call: -; j_call: TRBJ1-1; v_call: TRBV30; cdr3_length: 12; clone_size: -
cdr3_nt: TGTGCCAGCAGGCGAACCACGTTCGCTAACTATGGCTACACCTTC; cdr3_aa: CASRRTTFANYGYTF; d_call: -; j_call: TRBJ1-2; v_call: TRBV6-5; cdr3_length: 15; clone_size: few
cdr3_nt: TGTGCCTGGAGTCGGACAGGCAACCTGCTCAATCAGCCCCAGCATTTT; cdr3_aa: CAWSRTGNLLNQPQHF; d_call: TRBD1; j_call: TRBJ1-5; v_call: TRBV30; cdr3_length: 16; clone_size: once
cdr3_nt: TGTGCCAGCACCAGGCTCCGGGGTGGATCACCCCTCCACTTT; cdr3_aa: CASTRLRGGSPLHF; d_call: -; j_call: TRBJ1-6; v_call: TRBV2; cdr3_length: 14; clone_size: -
cdr3_nt: TGCAGCGTTGGGGACAGATATGAGCAGTTCTTC; cdr3_aa: CSVGDRYEQFF; d_call: TRBD1; j_call: TRBJ2-1; v_call: TRBV29-1; cdr3_length: 11; clone_size: few
cdr3_nt: TGCGCCAGCAGCTTGGGGGCAGGGGGCATAAATGAGCAGTTCTTC; cdr3_aa: CASSLGAGGINEQFF; d_call: TRBD1; j_call: TRBJ2-1; v_call: TRBV5-1; cdr3_length: 15; clone_size: -
cdr3_nt: TGTGCCAGCAGCGTAGACACTAGCGGGGGGGCCGCAGATACGCAGTATTTT; cdr3_aa: CASSVDTSGGAADTQYF; d_call: TRBD2; j_call: TRBJ2-3; v_call: TRBV9; cdr3_length: 17; clone_size: -
cdr3_nt: TGTGCCTGGAGATCGGGACAGGGTCGAGTCGGTCAAGGCTACACCTTC; cdr3_aa: CAWRSGQGRVGQGYTF; d_call: TRBD1; j_call: TRBJ1-2; v_call: TRBV30; cdr3_length: 16; clone_size: -
cdr3_nt: TGTGCCAGCAGTTACCTCCCGACGTCTGGGGCCAACGTCCTGACTTTC; cdr3_aa: CASSYLPTSGANVLTF; d_call: -; j_call: TRBJ2-6; v_call: TRBV6-5; cdr3_length: 16; clone_size: -
cdr3_nt: TGTGCCAGCAGCTTAGCGCCAAGCGGCTACACCTTC; cdr3_aa: CASSLAPSGYTF; d_call: -; j_call: TRBJ1-2; v_call: TRBV7-2; cdr3_length: 12; clone_size: -
cdr3_nt: TGCGCCAGCAGCTTGGAACTACCCGGGGAGCTGTTTTTT; cdr3_aa: CASSLELPGELFF; d_call: -; j_call: TRBJ2-2; v_call: TRBV5-1; cdr3_length: 13; clone_size: -
cdr3_nt: TGCAGCGTTGTGTTACAGGCGCCGAACACTGAAGCTTTCTTT; cdr3_aa: CSVVLQAPNTEAFF; d_call: -; j_call: TRBJ1-1; v_call: TRBV29-1; cdr3_length: 14; clone_size: -
cdr3_nt: TGCAGCGTTGAGCAGAGGATGAACACTGAAGCTTTCTTT; cdr3_aa: CSVEQRMNTEAFF; d_call: -; j_call: TRBJ1-1; v_call: TRBV29-1; cdr3_length: 13; clone_size: few
cdr3_nt: TGCAGCGTCCTCGGGACTAGACGGGTCGATGAGCAGTTCTTC; cdr3_aa: CSVLGTRRVDEQFF; d_call: TRBD2; j_call: TRBJ2-1; v_call: TRBV29-1; cdr3_length: 14; clone_size: -
cdr3_nt: TGTGCCAGCAGTGGGCCAGGGAATGAAAAACTGTTTTTT; cdr3_aa: CASSGPGNEKLFF; d_call: -; j_call: TRBJ1-4; v_call: TRBV2; cdr3_length: 13; clone_size: -
cdr3_nt: TGTGCCTGGAGTCTTGGGGCGGTGAACACTGAAGCTTTCTTT; cdr3_aa: CAWSLGAVNTEAFF; d_call: -; j_call: TRBJ1-1; v_call: TRBV30; cdr3_length: 14; clone_size: -
cdr3_nt: TGTGCCAGCAGCCAGGCGACAGGGGCCCCGTACTTC; cdr3_aa: CASSQATGAPYF; d_call: TRBD1; j_call: TRBJ2-5; v_call: TRBV5-6; cdr3_length: 12; clone_size: -
cdr3_nt: TGCAGCGCGCCCGGACGGGTTAATGGCCAGTACTTC; cdr3_aa: CSAPGRVNGQYF; d_call: -; j_call: TRBJ2-5; v_call: TRBV29-1; cdr3_length: 12; clone_size: -
cdr3_nt: TGCGCCAGCAGCTTGGGTGAACCATACGAGCAGTACTTC; cdr3_aa: CASSLGEPYEQYF; d_call: -; j_call: TRBJ2-7; v_call: TRBV5-1; cdr3_length: 13; clone_size: -
cdr3_nt: TGTGCCTGGAAGGCTAGCGGGGGGGTTTCAGATACGCAGTATTTT; cdr3_aa: CAWKASGGVSDTQYF; d_call: TRBD2; j_call: TRBJ2-3; v_call: TRBV30; cdr3_length: 15; clone_size: -
cdr3_nt: TGTGCCAGCAGCTCGAGGGACGGGCTGTTCTTGGGGTCACCCCTCCACTTT; cdr3_aa: CASSSRDGLFLGSPLHF; d_call: -; j_call: TRBJ1-6; v_call: TRBV9; cdr3_length: 17; clone_size: -
cdr3_nt: TGTGCCAGCAGAGTCGAAGGGGGCAGCGCGCAGTACTTC; cdr3_aa: CASRVEGGSAQYF; d_call: TRBD1; j_call: TRBJ2-7; v_call: TRBV7-9; cdr3_length: 13; clone_size: -
cdr3_nt: TGTGCCAGCAGTGAAGCGGGCAGCCCATCTGGGGCCAACGTCCTGACTTTC; cdr3_aa: CASSEAGSPSGANVLTF; d_call: -; j_call: TRBJ2-6; v_call: TRBV2; cdr3_length: 17; clone_size: -
cdr3_nt: TGCAGCGGGGACATCAATGAGCAGTTCTTC; cdr3_aa: CSGDINEQFF; d_call: -; j_call: TRBJ2-1; v_call: TRBV29-1; cdr3_length: 10; clone_size: -
cdr3_nt: TGTGCCTGGAGGCTGGCAGGGGCAGGCACAGATACGCAGTATTTT; cdr3_aa: CAWRLAGAGTDTQYF; d_call: -; j_call: TRBJ2-3; v_call: TRBV30; cdr3_length: 15; clone_size: -
cdr3_nt: TGTGCCAGCAGCGTAGATGGAAATGGGGGGGCACTTGGCTACACCTTC; cdr3_aa: CASSVDGNGGALGYTF; d_call: -; j_call: TRBJ1-2; v_call: TRBV9; cdr3_length: 16; clone_size: -
cdr3_nt: TGTGCCAGCAGTGGGCAGGGAAAGAATTCACCCCTCCACTTT; cdr3_aa: CASSGQGKNSPLHF; d_call: -; j_call: TRBJ1-6; v_call: TRBV6-5; cdr3_length: 14; clone_size: few
cdr3_nt: TGTGCCTGGAGTGTACGGGTAGGGGGATCGGCTGAAGCTTTCTTT; cdr3_aa: CAWSVRVGGSAEAFF; d_call: -; j_call: TRBJ1-1; v_call: TRBV30; cdr3_length: 15; clone_size: once
cdr3_nt: TGTGCCAGCAGCTCAAGGGACGAGTACGAGCAGTACTTC; cdr3_aa: CASSSRDEYEQYF; d_call: -; j_call: TRBJ2-7; v_call: TRBV5-6; cdr3_length: 13; clone_size: -
cdr3_nt: TGTGCCAGCAGTGATTTTATCGCATCCGGCCGGGGGGAGCTGTTTTTT; cdr3_aa: CASSDFIASGRGELFF; d_call: -; j_call: TRBJ2-2; v_call: TRBV6-1; cdr3_length: 16; clone_size: -
cdr3_nt: TGTGCCAGCAGCTGGGAGCCGAGGAACTATGGCTACACCTTC; cdr3_aa: CASSWEPRNYGYTF; d_call: -; j_call: TRBJ1-2; v_call: TRBV5-5; cdr3_length: 14; clone_size: -
cdr3_nt: TGCGCCAGCAGCTTCGGACTAGCGCTGAGCACAGATACGCAGTATTTT; cdr3_aa: CASSFGLALSTDTQYF; d_call: TRBD2; j_call: TRBJ2-3; v_call: TRBV5-1; cdr3_length: 16; clone_size: -
cdr3_nt: TGTGCCAGCAGCGTGGGGGCCGCTATGGAAAAACTGTTTTTT; cdr3_aa: CASSVGAAMEKLFF; d_call: -; j_call: TRBJ1-4; v_call: TRBV9; cdr3_length: 14; clone_size: -
cdr3_nt: TGTGCCAGCAGCCCCTCCCAGGCTGGCGGCTACACCTTC; cdr3_aa: CASSPSQAGGYTF; d_call: -; j_call: TRBJ1-2; v_call: TRBV7-3; cdr3_length: 13; clone_size: few
cdr3_nt: TGTGCCAGCAGTGAACGCCCTACACATAGCAATCAGCCCCAGCATTTT; cdr3_aa: CASSERPTHSNQPQHF; d_call: -; j_call: TRBJ1-5; v_call: TRBV27; cdr3_length: 16; clone_size: -
cdr3_nt: TGTGCCAGCAGTGCTGGGACAGGGCCCCGAGATGGGCCCCAGCATTTT; cdr3_aa: CASSAGTGPRDGPQHF; d_call: TRBD1; j_call: TRBJ1-5; v_call: TRBV25-1; cdr3_length: 16; clone_size: -
cdr3_nt: TGCAGCGTCACTACGGGGACAGGCATGAACACTGAAGCTTTCTTT; cdr3_aa: CSVTTGTGMNTEAFF; d_call: TRBD1; j_call: TRBJ1-1; v_call: TRBV29-1; cdr3_length: 15; clone_size: -
cdr3_nt: TGCGCCAGCAGCCCCTCCATACAAGAGACCCAGTACTTC; cdr3_aa: CASSPSIQETQYF; d_call: -; j_call: TRBJ2-5; v_call: TRBV5-1; cdr3_length: 13; clone_size: once
cdr3_nt: TGTGCCAGCAGTTTAACACCTTACACTAACTATGGCTACACCTTC; cdr3_aa: CASSLTPYTNYGYTF; d_call: -; j_call: TRBJ1-2; v_call: TRBV27; cdr3_length: 15; clone_size: -
cdr3_nt: TGTGCCAGCAGTTTGCAGACGAACACCGGGGAGCTGTTTTTT; cdr3_aa: CASSLQTNTGELFF; d_call: -; j_call: TRBJ2-2; v_call: TRBV27; cdr3_length: 14; clone_size: -
cdr3_nt: TGCAGCGTCGGGACAGGGGTCGGGGAGCAGTTCTTC; cdr3_aa: CSVGTGVGEQFF; d_call: TRBD1; j_call: TRBJ2-1; v_call: TRBV29-1; cdr3_length: 12; clone_size: once
cdr3_nt: TGTGCCAGCTCACCACGACAGGGGCGTGGGGACACTGAAGCTTTCTTT; cdr3_aa: CASSPRQGRGDTEAFF; d_call: TRBD1; j_call: TRBJ1-1; v_call: TRBV18; cdr3_length: 16; clone_size: few
cdr3_nt: TGTGCCAGCAGTCAAAGCTCTGGAAACACCATATATTTT; cdr3_aa: CASSQSSGNTIYF; d_call: -; j_call: TRBJ1-3; v_call: TRBV25-1; cdr3_length: 13; clone_size: -
cdr3_nt: TGTGCCAGTAAGGACGGGGGAGACTATGGCTACACCTTC; cdr3_aa: CASKDGGDYGYTF; d_call: -; j_call: TRBJ1-2; v_call: TRBV19; cdr3_length: 13; clone_size: -
cdr3_nt: TGTGCCTGGGGGGTCCCCCAAGAGACCCAGTACTTC; cdr3_aa: CAWGVPQETQYF; d_call: -; j_call: TRBJ2-5; v_call: TRBV30; cdr3_length: 12; clone_size: -
cdr3_nt: TGTGCCAGCAGTTTAGGACCCACGGGCAATCAGCCCCAGCATTTT; cdr3_aa: CASSLGPTGNQPQHF; d_call: -; j_call: TRBJ1-5; v_call: TRBV27; cdr3_length: 15; clone_size: -
cdr3_nt: TGTGCCAGCACCCCCCCGGGAGGGCAGCCCCAGCATTTT; cdr3_aa: CASTPPGGQPQHF; d_call: -; j_call: TRBJ1-5; v_call: TRBV7-8; cdr3_length: 13; clone_size: few
cdr3_nt: TGCGCCAGCAGTCAATCAACAGGGTTCACTGAAGCTTTCTTT; cdr3_aa: CASSQSTGFTEAFF; d_call: -; j_call: TRBJ1-1; v_call: TRBV23-1; cdr3_length: 14; clone_size: -